Below, 18 T cell receptor beta chains from the same sample are listed, as sequenced in a study of cytotoxic CD8 clonotypes in ibrutinib-treated CLL. Sequencing was performed with immunoSEQ multiplex PCR; in TCRdb, only in-frame clones are kept and a portion is missing. The sample lists about 28,000 clones, approximately 60% occurring once. Sequenced here: PBMCs, sampled before ibrutinib treatment. The receptors were sampled from a human donor with chronic lymphocytic leukemia.

The chain joins TRBV28 to TRBJ1-4; D is ambiguous. The CDR3 extends over 15 amino acids. With 2 bases removed from V and 0 bases from J, the gap between germline ends came to 7 bases. Per the germline V gene, CDR1 is MDHEN and CDR2 is SYDVKM. The CDR3 region has the DNA TGTGCCAGCAGTTTACCCACAGCAACTAATGAAAAACTGTTTTTT. This encodes CASSLPTATNEKLFF. The full variable domain, with the rest looked up from reference TRBV28 and TRBJ1-4, is DVKVTQSSRYLVKRTGEKVFLECVQDMDHENMFWYRQDPGLGLRLIYFSYDVKMKEKGDIPEGYSVSREKKERFSLILESASTNQTSMYLCASSLPTATNEKLFFGSGTQLSVL.

V and J are TRBV28 and TRBJ2-7; D is possibly TRBD2 (5 bases). CDR3 length: 17 amino acids. The V gene's germline CDR1 is MDHEN and CDR2 SYDVKM. Trimming pared 2 bases from V and 2 bases from J, leaving 19 bases between. In DNA form, the CDR3 reads TGTGCCAGCAGTTTACGGGGTCGACCTTTACTTCCCTACGAGCAGTACTTC. This encodes CASSLRGRPLLPYEQYF.

This clone has more than one count but fewer than ten. The CDR3 is CASSKVSTDTQYF. The CDR3 nucleotides read TGTGCCAGTAGTAAAGTTAGCACAGATACGCAGTATTTT. V gene TRBV19 combines with J gene TRBJ2-3; D ambiguous. Germline V gene data show CDR1 as LNHDA and CDR2 as SQIVND (reference sequence). Trimming stripped 4 bases from V and 0 bases from J, with 5 bases between. This CDR3 has 13 amino acids.

This clone has just a few counts. The rearrangement joins TRBV6-5 to TRBJ2-7; D unresolved. Germline CDR1 is MNHEY and CDR2 is SVGAGI. The CDR3 length is 14 residues. Trimming stripped 7 bases from V and 3 bases from J, with 16 bases between. CDR3 nucleotides: TGTGCCAGCACCAACCCCGGAGACAACTACGAGCAGTACTTC. Translating gives CASTNPGDNYEQYF.

The chain is built from TRBV7-9 and TRBJ2-7; D gene uncertain. Deletions cut 10 bases from V and 3 bases from J, with 13 bases between. CDR3 length equals 12 residues. Looked up from germline, CDR1 is SEHNR and CDR2 is FQNEAQ (reference sequence). CDR3 sequence: CATIRLGYEQYF. The CDR3 DNA sequence: TGTGCCACGATCAGGCTCGGCTACGAGCAGTACTTC.

The V call is TRBV5-1, the J call TRBJ2-5, with D possibly TRBD2 on 5 matching bases. The CDR3 contains 16 residues. Germline V gene lookup returns CDR1 SGHRS and CDR2 YFSETQ. V was pared by 4 bases and J by 7 bases, with 23 bases between. The CDR3 nucleotides are TGCGCCAGCAGCCGACTTCAGACGGAGGCCAGGAGGACCCAGTACTTC. Translated, it gives CASSRLQTEARRTQYF.

The DNA for the CDR3 is TGTGCCAGCAGCTTCGCTAGCGGGAGTCCCTACGAGCAGTACTTC. Its translation: CASSFASGSPYEQYF. The chain carries TRBV7-6 and TRBJ2-7; 10 positions match TRBD2. Germline values: CDR1 SGHVS, CDR2 FNYEAQ. J was trimmed by 2 bases and V by 3 bases; bases with no gene match: 4. The CDR3 has 15 amino acids.

This clone was detected only a few times. J is TRBJ2-7 and V is TRBV7-2; D unclear. In germline, CDR1 is SGHTA, CDR2 FQGNSA. V lost 6 bases, J lost 1 base, and 10 bases lay in between. The CDR3 spans 13 residues. The CDR3 region has the DNA TGTGCCAGCAGGCGGACGGGTTCCTACGAGCAGTACTTC. It yields the protein CASRRTGSYEQYF.

The chain is built from TRBV11-2 and TRBJ2-5; TRBD1 is a possible D gene (5 bases). From germline, CDR1 is SGHAT and CDR2 FQNNGV. V was cut by 3 bases and J by 4 bases, with 12 bases left in between. This CDR3 contains 14 residues. CDR3 in amino acids: CASSLGQGGETQYF. For the CDR3, the DNA is TGTGCCAGCAGCTTGGGGCAGGGTGGAGAGACCCAGTACTTC. The full variable domain, rest sourced from reference TRBV11-2 and TRBJ2-5, is EAGVAQSPRYKIIEKRQSVAFWCNPISGHATLYWYQQILGQGPKLLIQFQNNGVVDDSQLPKDRFSAERLKGVDSTLKIQPAKLEDSAVYLCASSLGQGGETQYFGPGTRLLVL.

This sequence joins TRBV5-1 and TRBJ2-3; 7 nucleotides agree with TRBD1. This CDR3 region has 15 residues. Germline lookup yields CDR1 SGHRS and CDR2 YFSETQ. Trimming cost V 2 bases and J 0 bases; bases outside gene matches: 3. The CDR3, as DNA: TGCGCCAGCAGCTTTGGGGACAGTAGCACAGATACGCAGTATTTT. This encodes CASSFGDSSTDTQYF.

The chain joins TRBV5-1 to TRBJ2-1; tentative D call: TRBD2 (7 bases). CDR3 length: 13 residues. Looked up from germline, CDR1 is SGHRS and CDR2 is YFSETQ. Trimming cost V 4 bases and J 5 bases, with 10 bases left between them. The CDR3 coding sequence is TGCGCCAGCAGCGGGGGGGCAAACAATGAGCAGTTCTTC. Its protein is CASSGGANNEQFF. Complete variable domain (other parts from reference TRBV5-1 and TRBJ2-1): KAGVTQTPRYLIKTRGQQVTLSCSPISGHRSVSWYQQTPGQGLQFLFEYFSETQRNKGNFPGRFSGRQFSNSRSEMNVSTLELGDSALYLCASSGGANNEQFFGPGTRLTVL.

This rearrangement joins TRBV18 to TRBJ2-5, with 7 nucleotides matching TRBD1. The germline CDR1 and CDR2 sequences are KGHSH and LQKENI. CDR3 length: 15 residues. Germline trimming cut 6 bases from V and 0 bases from J; bases unmatched to any gene: 7. The CDR3 DNA reads as TGTGCCAGCTCGGTAGGGGGCTGGTACCAAGAGACCCAGTACTTC. Translated: CASSVGGWYQETQYF.

The V and J genes are TRBV5-5 and TRBJ1-4, with a possible D match to TRBD1 (6 bases). The V and J ends lost 3 bases and 8 bases respectively, with 26 bases between them. Germline V CDR1 and CDR2: SGHKS, YYEKEE (reference sequence). The CDR3 spans 18 residues. Here the CDR3 DNA reads TGTGCCAGCAGCTCGCAACAGGGTTTCGGGGTTCTACGGGAAAAACTGTTTTTT. Its protein is CASSSQQGFGVLREKLFF.

The rearrangement links TRBV6-5 to TRBJ2-7; D is unresolved. CDR3 length equals 11 residues. CDR1 and CDR2 (germline): MNHEY, SVGAGI. Trimming left V 5 bases short and J 2 bases short, with 4 bases between. CDR3 sequence: CASSQAYEQYF. DNA for the CDR3: TGTGCCAGCAGTCAAGCCTACGAGCAGTACTTC.

J is TRBJ2-3 and V is TRBV7-8; 7 bases line up with TRBD2. Germline CDR1 SGHVS, CDR2 FQNEAQ. J was trimmed by 3 bases and V by 9 bases; bases with no gene match: 12. The CDR3 has 15 amino acids. The CDR3, as DNA: TGTGCCAGTCGAACCACGGGGGGAGGTACAGATACGCAGTATTTT. Translation: CASRTTGGGTDTQYF.

The rearrangement links TRBV5-1 to TRBJ1-2; 9 nucleotides agree with TRBD1. Germline loops: CDR1 SGHRS, CDR2 YFSETQ. CDR3 length equals 13 residues. J was trimmed by 8 bases and V by 4 bases; bases with no gene match: 6. Written as DNA, the CDR3 is TGCGCCAGCAGCCGGGGACAGGGTGAGGGCTACACCTTC. This gives the protein CASSRGQGEGYTF.

This clone was counted between two and nine times. The V and J genes are TRBV5-5 and TRBJ2-7; a weak D match, TRBD2 (6 bases). Germline CDR1 reads SGHKS; CDR2 reads YYEKEE (reference sequence). This CDR3 spans 16 amino acids. Trimming pared 0 bases from V and 6 bases from J, leaving 19 bases between. This chain's CDR3 is CASSLDTGTSYSEQYF. The DNA for the CDR3 is TGTGCCAGCAGCTTGGACACCGGGACTTCCTACTCCGAGCAGTACTTC.

In nucleotides, the CDR3 is TGCGCCAGCAGCCCGATGACCGCTAACAATGAGCAGTTCTTC. Translation: CASSPMTANNEQFF. This chain connects TRBV5-1 to TRBJ2-1; D uncertain. Per the germline V gene, CDR1 is SGHRS and CDR2 is YFSETQ. The CDR3 runs 14 residues. The V end lost 4 bases, the J end lost 5 bases, and 13 bases lay between the germline ends. The full variable domain, with the rest looked up from reference TRBV5-1 and TRBJ2-1, is KAGVTQTPRYLIKTRGQQVTLSCSPISGHRSVSWYQQTPGQGLQFLFEYFSETQRNKGNFPGRFSGRQFSNSRSEMNVSTLELGDSALYLCASSPMTANNEQFFGPGTRLTVL.